This T cell receptor beta chain emerged from a study of blood T cell repertoires in COVID-19. On the study more broadly: T cells, B-cell-depleted T cells, or PBMCs provided the cDNA or gDNA that served as material.

In the original analysis: From reference gene primer amplification, estimates of nucleated cell counts were derived. TCRdb's copy holds only in-frame clones and misses some; the assay was immunoSEQ multiplex PCR. V and J calls and clone size are given by that table; D and trimming were obtained from the DNA. The profile shows fewer than 100,000 clones, about nine tenths of them singletons. The CDR3 totals 14 residues. The germline CDR1 and CDR2 sequences are SGHVS and FQNEAQ. V was trimmed by 1 base and J by 2 bases, leaving 8 bases between them. The chain links TRBV7-8 to TRBJ1-1; no reliable D call. Sequenced sample: peripheral blood. This TCR derives from a man in his fifties or sixties with acute or convalescent COVID-19. CDR3 sequence reads: CASSLERVNTEAFF. CDR3 nucleotide sequence: TGTGCCAGCAGCTTAGAGAGGGTCAACACTGAAGCTTTCTTT.